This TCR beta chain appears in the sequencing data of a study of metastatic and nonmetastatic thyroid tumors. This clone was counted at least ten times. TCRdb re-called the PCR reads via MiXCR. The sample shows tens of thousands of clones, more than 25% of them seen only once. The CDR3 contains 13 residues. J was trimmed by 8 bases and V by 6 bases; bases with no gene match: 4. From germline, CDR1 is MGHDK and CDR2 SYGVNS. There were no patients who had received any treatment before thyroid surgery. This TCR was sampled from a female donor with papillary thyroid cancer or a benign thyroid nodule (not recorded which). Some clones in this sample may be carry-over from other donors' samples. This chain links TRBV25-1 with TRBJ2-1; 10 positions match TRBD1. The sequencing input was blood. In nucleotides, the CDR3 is TGTGCCAGCAGCAGACAGGGGGCCTATGAGCAGTTCTTC. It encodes CASSRQGAYEQFF.